The rows below give T cell receptor beta chains drawn from one sample of a study of blood T cell repertoires in COVID-19. Data came from immunoSEQ multiplex PCR; TCRdb stores just in-frame clones and leaves some out. The table includes approximately 110,000 clones, around 90% detected once. Source material: peripheral blood. The source is a human donor in a cohort sampled during active COVID-19. Each CDR3 is given with its conserved first and last residue. D genes are given only for firm matches. The listing skips clone size in some rows; elsewhere it reads once, few, many or a size class.

CDR3 DNA,CDR3 protein,D gene,clone size,V gene,J gene
TGTGCCAGCAGCCACACAGGGGGCGTTCAGCCCCAGCATTTT,CASSHTGGVQPQHF,TRBD1,few,TRBV4-2,TRBJ1-5
TGCGCCAGCAGCTTGGCAGAGGACTATGGCTACACCTTC,CASSLAEDYGYTF,.,.,TRBV5-1,TRBJ1-2
TGCGCCAGCAGCTTGGTAGCAAGCAACACCGGGGAGCTGTTTTTT,CASSLVASNTGELFF,.,.,TRBV5-1,TRBJ2-2
TGTGCCAGTAGTGGGGGGACAGCCGAAGCTTTCTTT,CASSGGTAEAFF,TRBD1,.,TRBV19,TRBJ1-1
TGTGCCAGCAGCCCCAAATACCAGGGGGCCTATGGCTACACCTTC,CASSPKYQGAYGYTF,TRBD1,.,TRBV9,TRBJ1-2
TGTGCCAGTCGTCCCGGCGGACAGGGGACCTACGAGCAGTACTTC,CASRPGGQGTYEQYF,TRBD1,.,TRBV19,TRBJ2-7
TGTGCCAGTAGCCCCGATGGCCACTACGAGCAGTACTTC,CASSPDGHYEQYF,.,.,TRBV19,TRBJ2-7
TGTGCCAGCACGCCCAATGGGGGGGATTCACCCCTCCACTTT,CASTPNGGDSPLHF,.,.,TRBV2,TRBJ1-6
TGTGCCAGCAGCTTAGCTAGCGGGGCCCTGGGGACCCAGTACTTC,CASSLASGALGTQYF,TRBD2,once,TRBV7-3,TRBJ2-5
TGTGCCAGCAGCTTAGGTGCGGTTAGCACAGATACGCAGTATTTT,CASSLGAVSTDTQYF,.,.,TRBV13,TRBJ2-3
TGCAGTGCTAGTTACACAGATACGCAGTATTTT,CSASYTDTQYF,.,.,TRBV20-1,TRBJ2-3